This is a list of T cell receptor beta chains from one sample in a study of identical twins. TCRdb re-called the 5' RACE reads with MiXCR, one entry per CDR3 protein. The data contain 1.5 million to 2 million distinct CDR3 sequences, less than 40% of them singletons. The sequenced sample consisted of cord blood. These receptor sequences come from a newborn girl in good health. Each CDR3 is given with its conserved first and last residue. Fields, in order: CDR3 DNA, CDR3 protein, clone size, D gene, J gene, V gene. The D gene is left open where the match is weak. Size is omitted from some rows. Given values are once, few, many or a class for expanded clones.

TGTGCCAGCATTTGGACAGGCGGGAATGAGCAGTTCTTC	CASIWTGGNEQFF	NA	TRBD1	TRBJ2-1	TRBV6-6
TGCGCCAGCAGCCCGAAACAGGCGGGAGAGCCAGATACGCAGTATTTT	CASSPKQAGEPDTQYF	few	TRBD2	TRBJ2-3	TRBV5-1
TGCAGCGTTGGAGGGACTTTGACTAAAAACATTCAGTACTTC	CSVGGTLTKNIQYF	NA	NA	TRBJ2-4	TRBV29-1
TGCAGTGAACAGGGGGCTAACTATGGCTACACCTTC	CSEQGANYGYTF	few	TRBD1	TRBJ1-2	TRBV20-1
TGTGCCAGCAGAGCATCGGCGGGGGGGACAGATACGCAGTATTTT	CASRASAGGTDTQYF	NA	TRBD2	TRBJ2-3	TRBV2
TGTGCCAGCAGCTTAAGGCCTCCGTACCCGCCGGTGCGAAGTCCGCAGTATTTT	CASSLRPPYPPVRSPQYF	NA	NA	TRBJ2-3	TRBV11-2
TGCAGTGCTAGAGACACCTACACAGATACGCAGTATTTT	CSARDTYTDTQYF	many	NA	TRBJ2-3	TRBV20-1
TGCAGTGCTAGGGGGACAATTTACTATGGCTACACCTTC	CSARGTIYYGYTF	few	NA	TRBJ1-2	TRBV20-1
TGCGCCAGCAGCTTGGGGCTAGTCTACTCAGATACGCAGTATTTT	CASSLGLVYSDTQYF	NA	NA	TRBJ2-3	TRBV5-1
TGTGCCTCAAAAGCGATAGGGACTAGCGGGGGGCCAACATACAATGAGCAGTTCTTC	CASKAIGTSGGPTYNEQFF	NA	TRBD2	TRBJ2-1	TRBV7-2
TGTGCCATCAGAGACTCAACTAATGAAAAACTGTTTTTT	CAIRDSTNEKLFF	many	NA	TRBJ1-4	TRBV10-3
TGCGCCAGCAGCCATGGAGAGCGGGGTACATACAATGAGCAGTACTTC	CASSHGERGTYNEQYF	NA	TRBD2	TRBJ2-5	TRBV4-1
TGCAGTGCTAGAGTGGGCGCCCACGCAAACAATGAGCAGTTCTTC	CSARVGAHANNEQFF	NA	NA	TRBJ2-1	TRBV20-1
TGTGCCAGCAGTTACCTAAGTGGGACTAGCGGGACAGACGAGCAGTACTTC	CASSYLSGTSGTDEQYF	NA	TRBD2	TRBJ2-7	TRBV6-5
TGTGCCATCAGTGAGTCGACCCAGCGGGTGCAGTACTTC	CAISESTQRVQYF	NA	NA	TRBJ2-5	TRBV10-3
TGCAGTGCTAGAGATTCGGAACCTGAAGCTTTCTTT	CSARDSEPEAFF	NA	NA	TRBJ1-1	TRBV20-1
TGTGCCAGTAGTATCCCTAGGGGCAATGAGCAGTTCTTC	CASSIPRGNEQFF	NA	NA	TRBJ2-1	TRBV19
TGTGCCTCCTCGGACAGTCAGAGCACAGATACGCAGTATTTT	CASSDSQSTDTQYF	NA	NA	TRBJ2-3	TRBV10-3
TGTGCCAGCAGATTACCGGGACCCCGCTACGAGCAGTACTTC	CASRLPGPRYEQYF	NA	NA	TRBJ2-7	TRBV6-6
TGTGCCACCAGTGACCCCGGGGTAGCGGCTAACAATGAGCAGTTCTTC	CATSDPGVAANNEQFF	NA	NA	TRBJ2-1	TRBV24-1
TGTGCCATCAGTGAGAGACCCGCCTGGGAACTAAAAGGGCAGTTCTTC	CAISERPAWELKGQFF	few	NA	TRBJ2-1	TRBV10-3
TGTGCCAGCAGTCGTGACGAGACCAATCAGCCCCAGCATTTT	CASSRDETNQPQHF	few	NA	TRBJ1-5	TRBV12-3/TRBV12-4
TGCGCCAGCAGCGTAACAGTGCTCAGCTCCTACGAGCAGTTCTTC	CASSVTVLSSYEQFF	NA	NA	TRBJ2-1	TRBV4-1
TGTGCCAGCAGACCGGGACCGCCACCAGATACGCAGTATTTT	CASRPGPPPDTQYF	few	NA	TRBJ2-3	TRBV10-3
TGCAGTGCTAGAGATCCGCTAGCGGGGGGTCCGGAGTTCTTC	CSARDPLAGGPEFF	NA	TRBD2	TRBJ2-1	TRBV20-1
TGTGCCAGCACACTCCCGGGACTAGCGGGCATACACAATGAGCAGTACTTC	CASTLPGLAGIHNEQYF	NA	TRBD2	TRBJ2-7	TRBV28
TGTGCCAGCATCCGACTAGCGGGAGTTACCGGGGCCAACGTCCTGACTTTC	CASIRLAGVTGANVLTF	NA	TRBD2	TRBJ2-6	TRBV7-2
TGCAGTGCTAGAGGACTAGCGCTAGCCAAAAACATTCAGTACTTC	CSARGLALAKNIQYF	few	TRBD2	TRBJ2-4	TRBV20-1
TGCGCCAGCAGCTTAAGGGGATACGGGCGCGCCAAAAACATTCAGTACTTC	CASSLRGYGRAKNIQYF	NA	NA	TRBJ2-4	TRBV7-2